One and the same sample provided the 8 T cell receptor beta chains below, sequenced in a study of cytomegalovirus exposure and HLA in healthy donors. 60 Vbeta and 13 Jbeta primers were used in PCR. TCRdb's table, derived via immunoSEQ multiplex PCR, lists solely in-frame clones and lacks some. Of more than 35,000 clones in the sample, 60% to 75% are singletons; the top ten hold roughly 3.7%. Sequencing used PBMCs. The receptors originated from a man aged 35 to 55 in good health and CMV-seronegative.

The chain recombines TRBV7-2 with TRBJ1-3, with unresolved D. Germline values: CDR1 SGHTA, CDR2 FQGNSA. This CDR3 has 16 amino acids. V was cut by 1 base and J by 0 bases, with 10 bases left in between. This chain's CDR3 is CASSLGGAVSGNTIYF. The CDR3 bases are TGTGCCAGCAGCTTAGGAGGCGCGGTCTCTGGAAACACCATATATTTT.

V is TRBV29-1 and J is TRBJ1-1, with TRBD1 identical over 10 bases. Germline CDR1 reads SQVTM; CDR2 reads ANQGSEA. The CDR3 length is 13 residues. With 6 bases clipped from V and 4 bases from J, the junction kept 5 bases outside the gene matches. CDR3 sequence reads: CSVRTGGGTEAFF. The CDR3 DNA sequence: TGCAGCGTCCGGACAGGGGGGGGCACTGAAGCTTTCTTT.

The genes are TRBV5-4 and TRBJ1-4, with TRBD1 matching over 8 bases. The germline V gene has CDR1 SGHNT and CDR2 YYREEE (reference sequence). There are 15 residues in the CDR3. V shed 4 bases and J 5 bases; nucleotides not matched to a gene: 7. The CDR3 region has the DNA TGTGCCAGCAGCCGACAGGGGACAGAAAATGAAAAACTGTTTTTT. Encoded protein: CASSRQGTENEKLFF. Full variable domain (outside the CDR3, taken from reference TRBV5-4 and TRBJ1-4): ETGVTQSPTHLIKTRGQQVTLRCSSQSGHNTVSWYQQALGQGPQFIFQYYREEENGRGNFPPRFSGLQFPNYSSELNVNALELDDSALYLCASSRQGTENEKLFFGSGTQLSVL.

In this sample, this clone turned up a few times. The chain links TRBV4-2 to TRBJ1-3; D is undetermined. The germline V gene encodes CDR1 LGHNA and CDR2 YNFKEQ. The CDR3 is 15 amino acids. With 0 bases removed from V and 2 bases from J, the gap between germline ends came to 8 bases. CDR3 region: CASSQETGAGNTIYF. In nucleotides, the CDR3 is TGTGCCAGCAGCCAAGAAACCGGGGCTGGAAACACCATATATTTT.

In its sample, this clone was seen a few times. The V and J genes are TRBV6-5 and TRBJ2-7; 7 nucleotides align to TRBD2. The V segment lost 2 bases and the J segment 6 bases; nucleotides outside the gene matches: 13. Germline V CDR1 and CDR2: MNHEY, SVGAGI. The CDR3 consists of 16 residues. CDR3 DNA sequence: TGTGCCAGCAGTTACGCCGGACTAGTAGTTGGTGGCGAGCAGTACTTC. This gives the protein CASSYAGLVVGGEQYF.

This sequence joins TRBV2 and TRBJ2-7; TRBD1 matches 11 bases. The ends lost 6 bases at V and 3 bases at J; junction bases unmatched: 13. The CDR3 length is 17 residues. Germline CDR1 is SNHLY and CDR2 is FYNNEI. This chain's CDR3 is CASRIKTTGTGGYEQYF. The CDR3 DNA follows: TGTGCCAGCAGGATAAAAACTACCGGGACAGGGGGCTACGAGCAGTACTTC.

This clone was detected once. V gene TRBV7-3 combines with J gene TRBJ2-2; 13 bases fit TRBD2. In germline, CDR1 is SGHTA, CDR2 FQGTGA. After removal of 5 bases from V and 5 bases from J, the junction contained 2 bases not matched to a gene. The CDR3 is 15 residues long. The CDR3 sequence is CASSTGLAGTGELFF. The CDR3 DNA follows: TGTGCCAGCAGCACGGGACTAGCGGGGACCGGGGAGCTGTTTTTT.

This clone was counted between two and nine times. The CDR3 region has the DNA TGCGCCAGCAGGGACAGGGCGGCCACTGAAGCTTTCTTT. Protein: CASRDRAATEAFF. The chain is built from TRBV5-1 and TRBJ1-1; 8 bases line up with TRBD1. The CDR3 has 13 amino acids. V shed 5 bases and J 4 bases; nucleotides not matched to a gene: 4. Germline lookup yields CDR1 SGHRS and CDR2 YFSETQ.